This T cell receptor beta chain is drawn from a study of blood T cell repertoires in COVID-19. Data came from immunoSEQ multiplex PCR; TCRdb stores just in-frame clones and leaves some out. This repertoire shows 200,000 to 300,000 clones, roughly 86% found once; its top ten account for over 5%. This CDR3 has 15 residues. The V and J ends lost 7 bases and 7 bases, in that order; junction bases with no gene match: 12. Germline assignment: CDR1 SQVTM and CDR2 ANQGSEA. This sequence was found in a woman aged 60-75 years with COVID-19, enrolled during active disease. The source material was peripheral blood. The V gene is TRBV29-1, the J gene TRBJ2-1; TRBD2 aligns across 11 bases. CDR3 DNA: TGCAGCGGGAGAGTAGCGGGAGGGCCAGATAATGAGCAGTTCTTC. Translating it yields CSGRVAGGPDNEQFF.